The 27 T cell receptor beta chains presented below share a single source sample, sequenced in a study of blood T cell repertoires in COVID-19. Clones were sequenced by immunoSEQ multiplex PCR, and TCRdb holds only the in-frame ones, with some missing. The data contain 250,000 to 300,000 clones, more than 70% of them singletons. The sequenced material came from peripheral blood. Every receptor here comes from a woman in her 30s with COVID-19, enrolled during active disease.

This chain connects TRBV4-3 to TRBJ2-7; 8 positions agree with TRBD1. The CDR3 is 15 residues long. CDR1 LGHNA and CDR2 YSLEER come from the germline V gene. After removal of 1 base from V and 3 bases from J, the junction contained 5 bases not matched to a gene. As DNA, the CDR3 is TGCGCCAGCAGCCAAGTCACGGACAGGGACTACGAGCAGTACTTC. Translation gives CASSQVTDRDYEQYF.

The V call is TRBV27, the J call TRBJ1-4, with D unresolved. The CDR3 spans 14 residues. The V gene lost 6 bases and the J gene lost 7 bases, with 15 bases spanning the gap. Germline V gene sequence: CDR1 MNHEY, CDR2 SMNVEV (reference sequence). CDR3 DNA sequence: TGTGCCAGCAGGACGCACGGAGGAGGTGAAAAACTGTTTTTT. It encodes CASRTHGGGEKLFF.

DNA of the CDR3: TGTGCCAGCAGCCTGGGACAGGGTATCTCCTACGAGCAGTACTTC. This translates into CASSLGQGISYEQYF. This chain joins TRBV11-3 and TRBJ2-7, with TRBD1 matching over 9 bases. Unmatched junction bases numbered 5, after V lost 5 bases and J lost 0 bases. Germline CDR1 is SGHNT and CDR2 is YENEEA. The CDR3 covers 15 residues. Filled out from reference TRBV11-3 and TRBJ2-7, the complete variable domain reads EAGVVQSPRYKIIEKKQPVAFWCNPISGHNTLYWYLQNLGQGPELLIRYENEEAVDDSQLPKDRFSAERLKGVDSTLKIQPAELGDSAVYLCASSLGQGISYEQYFGPGTRLTVT.

The chain employs TRBV5-1 and TRBJ2-4; tentative D call: TRBD2 (7 bases). V dropped 3 bases and J dropped 7 bases, with 11 bases sitting between them. The germline CDR1 and CDR2 sequences are SGHRS and YFSETQ. This CDR3 is 13 amino acids long. The CDR3 nucleotides are TGCGCCAGCAGCTACAGGGAGGGGAACATTCAGTACTTC. It specifies CASSYREGNIQYF.

The chain couples TRBV27 to TRBJ1-5; TRBD1 matches at 8 bases. Trimming removed 5 bases from V and 0 bases from J; junction bases left unmatched: 12. The CDR3 sequence is 18 residues long. Germline V gene lookup returns CDR1 MNHEY and CDR2 SMNVEV (reference sequence). DNA of the CDR3: TGTGCCAGCAGTAAAACAGGGGGTGGGCCGTATAGCAATCAGCCCCAGCATTTT. Its translation: CASSKTGGGPYSNQPQHF.

V gene TRBV29-1 combines with J gene TRBJ1-1, with 8 bases matching TRBD1. Germline assignment: CDR1 SQVTM and CDR2 ANQGSEA. There are 10 residues in the CDR3. V lost 7 bases to trimming and J lost 8 bases; unmatched junction nucleotides: 3. As DNA, the CDR3 is TGCAGCGCAAGGGACAGGGAAGCTTTCTTT. As protein: CSARDREAFF.

This sequence joins TRBV5-1 and TRBJ2-5, with 7 bases that match TRBD1. There are 13 residues in the CDR3. Per germline, CDR1 SGHRS and CDR2 YFSETQ. V was pared by 4 bases and J by 5 bases, with 5 bases of the junction left unmatched. The CDR3 nucleotides read TGCGCCAGCAGCCCCGGACAGGTGGAGACCCAGTACTTC. Residues: CASSPGQVETQYF. The full variable domain, its missing parts supplied by reference TRBV5-1 and TRBJ2-5, is KAGVTQTPRYLIKTRGQQVTLSCSPISGHRSVSWYQQTPGQGLQFLFEYFSETQRNKGNFPGRFSGRQFSNSRSEMNVSTLELGDSALYLCASSPGQVETQYFGPGTRLLVL.

A single count supports this clone. The genes are TRBV24-1 and TRBJ2-1; 9 nucleotides line up with TRBD2. The CDR3 has 17 residues. Germline V gene sequence: CDR1 KGHDR, CDR2 SFDVKD. Trimming took 4 bases from V and 4 from J; bases not matched to a gene: 10. Here the CDR3 reads CATSDRVGSGSYNEQFF. The CDR3 DNA follows: TGTGCCACCAGTGACCGGGTCGGTAGCGGGAGTTACAATGAGCAGTTCTTC.

The chain joins TRBV4-2 to TRBJ2-3; possible D gene TRBD1, 6 bases. Germline CDR1 is LGHNA and CDR2 is YNFKEQ. V was pared by 1 base and J by 4 bases, with 21 bases between. This CDR3 has 18 residues. CDR3 protein: CASSQGGQGSFIPDTQYF. In DNA, the CDR3 is TGTGCCAGCAGCCAAGGCGGTCAGGGGTCGTTCATCCCAGATACGCAGTATTTT.

The CDR3 loop is CASSVEVTGGGNTIYF. Here the CDR3 DNA reads TGTGCCAGCAGCGTAGAGGTTACAGGGGGTGGAAACACCATATATTTT. V usage is TRBV9 and J usage is TRBJ1-3, with TRBD1 matching over 8 bases. Trimming removed 0 bases from V and 3 bases from J; junction bases left unmatched: 5. The CDR3 totals 16 residues. Germline CDR1 reads SGDLS; CDR2 reads YYNGEE. Full variable domain (remainder filled in from reference TRBV9 and TRBJ1-3): DSGVTQTPKHLITATGQRVTLRCSPRSGDLSVYWYQQSLDQGLQFLIQYYNGEERAKGNILERFSAQQFPDLHSELNLSSLELGDSALYFCASSVEVTGGGNTIYFGEGSWLTVV.

The chain is built from TRBV9 and TRBJ1-4; 9 nucleotides align to TRBD1. The CDR3 is 14 amino acids. V gave up 7 bases and J gave up 7 bases; unmatched junction bases: 8. Germline V gene lookup returns CDR1 SGDLS and CDR2 YYNGEE. This CDR3 is CASAAGTGFEKLFF. The CDR3 DNA reads as TGTGCCAGCGCCGCCGGGACAGGGTTTGAAAAACTGTTTTTT.

This sequence joins TRBV6-5 and TRBJ2-4; D is possibly TRBD1 (6 bases). Germline V gene sequence: CDR1 MNHEY, CDR2 SVGAGI. CDR3 length: 15 residues. Trimming cost V 6 bases and J 2 bases, with 14 bases left between them. CDR3 region: CASSKVQGPKNIQYF. CDR3 sequence (DNA): TGTGCCAGCAGCAAAGTCCAGGGGCCCAAAAACATTCAGTACTTC.

The CDR3 loop reads CATSREQGGNQPQHF. The CDR3 DNA reads TGTGCCACCAGCAGAGAACAGGGAGGCAATCAGCCCCAGCATTTT. The chain has TRBV15 and TRBJ1-5, with D perhaps TRBD1 (6 bases). The CDR3 consists of 15 residues. Looked up from germline, CDR1 is LNHNV and CDR2 is YYDKDF (reference sequence). V was pared by 0 bases and J by 2 bases, with 8 bases between.

V and J are TRBV27 and TRBJ2-5; 9 bases fit TRBD1. The CDR3 sequence is 14 residues long. Germline values: CDR1 MNHEY, CDR2 SMNVEV (reference sequence). V trimming: 4 bases; J trimming: 4 bases; junction bases outside the gene matches: 4. The CDR3 DNA sequence: TGTGCCAGCAGTTCCGTGGACAGGGGAGAGACCCAGTACTTC. The encoded protein is CASSSVDRGETQYF.

The chain couples TRBV7-2 to TRBJ2-3, with 7 nucleotides matching TRBD2. Germline V gene sequence: CDR1 SGHTA, CDR2 FQGNSA. The CDR3 has 18 amino acids. After removal of 2 bases from V and 3 bases from J, the junction contained 14 bases not matched to a gene. The CDR3 bases are TGTGCCAGCAGCTTACTATTGGGCGGGAGAATGGGAACAGATACGCAGTATTTT. Amino acids: CASSLLLGGRMGTDTQYF.

The rearrangement joins TRBV5-1 to TRBJ2-7, with 8 bases lining up with TRBD2. Germline assignment: CDR1 SGHRS and CDR2 YFSETQ. The J segment lost 7 bases and the V segment lost 4 bases, leaving 7 bases of the junction unmatched. The CDR3 runs 13 residues. CDR3 in amino acids: CASSGGLGGEQYF. The CDR3 DNA reads TGCGCCAGCAGCGGGGGACTAGGCGGTGAGCAGTACTTC.

The table lists this clone with a count of one. The J gene is TRBJ2-1, the V gene TRBV19, with 13 bases matching TRBD2. Germline V gene sequence: CDR1 LNHDA, CDR2 SQIVND (reference sequence). This CDR3 comprises 15 residues. The junction had 2 bases not matched to a gene; V was cut back by 7 bases and J by 2 bases. CDR3 sequence: CASKLAGGTYNEQFF. CDR3 nucleotides: TGTGCCAGTAAACTAGCGGGAGGGACCTACAATGAGCAGTTCTTC.

The V call is TRBV27, the J call TRBJ1-4; TRBD1 is a possible D gene (5 bases). This CDR3 is 15 amino acids long. CDR1 is MNHEY and CDR2 is SMNVEV in the germline V gene (reference sequence). V was shortened by 0 bases and J by 7 bases, with 12 bases between the two germline ends. CDR3 sequence (DNA): TGTGCCAGCAGTTTATCCTGGGGGGGAAGTGAAAAACTGTTTTTT. Amino acid sequence: CASSLSWGGSEKLFF.

The chain joins TRBV5-5 to TRBJ2-3, with 14 bases identical to TRBD2. There are 18 residues in the CDR3. Germline lookup yields CDR1 SGHKS and CDR2 YYEKEE (reference sequence). The V gene end was trimmed by 4 bases and the J gene end by 5 bases; junction bases not matched to a gene: 12. The CDR3 sequence is CASSGTGLAGESIDTQYF. In DNA, the CDR3 is TGTGCCAGCAGCGGAACGGGACTAGCGGGAGAGTCTATAGATACGCAGTATTTT.

The CDR3 loop is CASNSLSGRADTQYF. The CDR3 DNA sequence: TGTGCCAGCAACTCACTTAGCGGGAGGGCAGATACGCAGTATTTT. The chain joins TRBV7-9 to TRBJ2-3; TRBD2 agrees at 11 bases. The CDR3 is 15 amino acids. Looked up from germline, CDR1 is SEHNR and CDR2 is FQNEAQ (reference sequence). Germline trimming cut 7 bases from V and 4 bases from J; bases unmatched to any gene: 7.

The chain is built from TRBV3-1 (or the pseudogene TRBV3-2) and TRBJ2-3; 9 bases match TRBD2. V lost 1 base to trimming and J lost 4 bases; unmatched junction nucleotides: 3. Germline values: CDR1 LGHDT, CDR2 YNNKEL (reference sequence). The CDR3 length is 15 residues. The CDR3 reads CASSQVAGVPDTQYF. DNA for the CDR3: TGTGCCAGCAGCCAAGTAGCGGGAGTCCCAGATACGCAGTATTTT.

Only one count was recorded for this clone. This chain links TRBV7-8 with TRBJ2-7; 11 bases are a match to TRBD2. Germline V gene lookup returns CDR1 SGHVS and CDR2 FQNEAQ. The junction had 8 bases not matched to a gene; V was cut back by 5 bases and J by 2 bases. The CDR3 is 16 amino acids. CDR3 nucleotides: TGTGCCAGCAGCACCCTCCTTAGCGGGAGGGCCTACGAGCAGTACTTC. Amino acids: CASSTLLSGRAYEQYF.

V usage is TRBV4-2 and J usage is TRBJ2-7; 7 bases agree with TRBD2. Per the germline V gene, CDR1 is LGHNA and CDR2 is YNFKEQ. CDR3 length: 15 amino acids. The V gene end was trimmed by 0 bases and the J gene end by 7 bases; junction bases not matched to a gene: 9. In nucleotides, the CDR3 is TGTGCCAGCAGCCAAGATTTTAGCGGGCCTAAGGAGCAGTACTTC. Encoded protein: CASSQDFSGPKEQYF.

V and J are TRBV28 and TRBJ2-6; the D gene is possibly TRBD1 (6 bases). The CDR3 has 16 amino acids. The germline V and J ends were trimmed by 1 base and 1 base, with 8 bases remaining between them. Germline CDR1 is MDHEN and CDR2 is SYDVKM. In DNA form, the CDR3 reads TGTGCCAGCAGTTTATCGAGGGGGTCTGGGGCCAACGTCCTGACTTTC. It yields the protein CASSLSRGSGANVLTF.

The genes are TRBV28 and TRBJ2-7; 11 bases match TRBD2. The germline gives CDR1 MDHEN, CDR2 SYDVKM. V dropped 7 bases and J dropped 3; count of bases not matched to a gene: 14. CDR3 size: 17 residues. The CDR3 DNA is TGTGCCAGCACCACTAAGGGCCGGGGACTAGCGGACTACGAGCAGTACTTC. Protein: CASTTKGRGLADYEQYF.

The chain is built from TRBV29-1 and TRBJ1-2; the match to TRBD1 covers 9 bases. The germline CDR1 and CDR2 sequences are SQVTM and ANQGSEA. V shed 4 bases, J shed 8 bases, and the junction held 8 bases outside the gene matches. The CDR3 contains 13 residues. As DNA, the CDR3 is TGCAGCGTTGGCGGACAGGGGACGGGGGGCTACACCTTC. Protein product: CSVGGQGTGGYTF.

The table lists this clone with a count of one. The rearrangement links TRBV19 to TRBJ2-1; 10 bases fit TRBD2. V lost 3 bases, J lost 7 bases, and 6 bases stayed unmatched. This CDR3 has 15 residues. Germline V gene sequence: CDR1 LNHDA, CDR2 SQIVND (reference sequence). For the CDR3, the DNA is TGTGCCAGTAGTATGGGAGCGGGGGGGTTGAATGAGCAGTTCTTC. Translating it yields CASSMGAGGLNEQFF.